The entry that follows covers one TCR beta chain sequence. Its specific antigen is unknown. No base qualities exist here, and no much larger clone lies one base off it. These data originate in a study of blood T cell repertoires in COVID-19 (dated by TCRdb to 2018 to 2020). For the wider study: Samples from collaborators originated in the United States, Italy and Spain and spanned both the acute and convalescent phases of COVID-19. Samples were obtained from the ongoing ImmuneRACE study (first 160 participants) and from some 1,200 subjects provided by 6 global collaborators. Deeply sampled blood TCRbeta repertoires from subjects exposed to, actively infected with, or recovered from COVID-19 were included in the dataset. The material from the prospective study consisted of cDNA or gDNA derived from T cells, B-cell-depleted T cells, or PBMCs. The repertoires were released in a freely available public database intended as a resource for research on the immune response to SARS-CoV-2. Where available, HLA class I and class II types were taken from metadata supplied by the sample provider and were not determined by assay-based typing. Sample metadata almost always included a de-identified subject ID, COVID-19 status, age in years and sex. The investigation overall reported the following: The amount of clinical and demographic metadata varied by source and participant and was provided uncurated.

Sequences LNHNV (CDR1) and YYDKDF (CDR2) are obtained from the germline V gene (reference sequence). Including cysteine and phenylalanine, the CDR3 has 13 amino acids. The retained sequence is limited to the CDR3, 39 bases, with the frame set at the first base. V and J lose 5 bases and 6 bases, and a span of 11 bases separates them. TCRbeta CDR3 regions were amplified from genomic DNA using the immunoSEQ Assay, a bias-controlled multiplex PCR. Processing in the source paper ran as follows. Nucleated cell counts per sample were estimated from amplification of reference gene primers within the assay. To quantify the absolute abundance of each unique TCRbeta CDR3 rearrangement, sequence reads were collapsed and filtered. For each sample, productive Simpson clonality was calculated as the square root of Simpson's diversity index across productive rearrangements. As stored in TCRdb, this immuneACCESS dataset retains in-frame rearrangements with V and J assigned. A fraction of the clones does not appear; measured against another copy, unresolved V genes explain less than half of the discrepancy, and the remainder lacks a known reason. The D gene and trimming were derived from the DNA, and the V and J assignments and clone size from that table. This sample holds 200,000 to 300,000 clones; approximately 83% were observed only once. The ten largest clones capture 3.3% of the sample.

Participants in the prospective study were aged roughly 18 to 100 years, lived in 20 to 25 United States geographic areas, and enrolled through a virtual design. In the prospective study, participants were assigned to cohorts based on the clinical history participants reported in a screening survey and a study questionnaire. Each participant in the prospective study had whole blood, serum and a nasopharyngeal or oropharyngeal swab collected by mobile phlebotomists. Participants in the prospective study had the option to provide additional blood draws and questionnaires over a 2-month period. Before DNA extraction, blood samples from the prospective study were shipped at room temperature or frozen.

The sample comprised PBMCs or T cells enriched from blood (not recorded which). Here the chain combines TRBV15 and TRBJ1-5, with TRBD1 perhaps the D gene, on 6 matching bases. The origin of this receptor is a woman aged 40 to 49 with acute COVID-19. The DNA is as follows: TGTGCCACCAGCCCCCGGACAGTTCAGCCCCAGCATTTT. This codes for CATSPRTVQPQHF.